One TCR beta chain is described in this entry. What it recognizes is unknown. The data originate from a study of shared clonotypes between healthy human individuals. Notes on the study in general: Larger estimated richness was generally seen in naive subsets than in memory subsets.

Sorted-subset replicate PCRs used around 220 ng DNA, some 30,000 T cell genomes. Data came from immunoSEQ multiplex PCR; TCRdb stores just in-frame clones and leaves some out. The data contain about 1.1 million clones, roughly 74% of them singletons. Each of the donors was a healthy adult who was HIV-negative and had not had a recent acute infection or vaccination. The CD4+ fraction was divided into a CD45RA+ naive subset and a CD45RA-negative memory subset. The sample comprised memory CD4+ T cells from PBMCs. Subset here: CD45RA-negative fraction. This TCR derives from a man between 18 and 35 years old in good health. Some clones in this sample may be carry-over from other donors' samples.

CDR3 region: CASSRVGGTDTQYF. The CDR3, as DNA: TGTGCCAGCAGTCGGGTCGGGGGCACAGATACGCAGTATTTT. V usage is TRBV6-5 and J usage is TRBJ2-3; D is perhaps TRBD2 (5 bases). The CDR3 consists of 14 residues. V was shortened by 5 bases and J by 1 base, with 10 bases between the two germline ends. Germline V CDR1 and CDR2: MNHEY, SVGAGI.